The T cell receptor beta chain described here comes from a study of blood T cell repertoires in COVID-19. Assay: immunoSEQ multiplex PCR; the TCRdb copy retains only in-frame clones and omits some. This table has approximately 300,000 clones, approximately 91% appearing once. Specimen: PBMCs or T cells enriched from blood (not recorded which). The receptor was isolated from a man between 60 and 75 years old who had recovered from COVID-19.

For the CDR3, the DNA is TGTGCCAGCAGCTCCCGCCCCTCGTTTGAGTACGAGCAGTACTTC. As protein: CASSSRPSFEYEQYF. The V call is TRBV11-2, the J call TRBJ2-7; no clear D. This CDR3 is built from 15 residues. V lost 4 bases and J 4 bases, leaving 17 bases between the germline ends. Germline CDR1 reads SGHAT; CDR2 reads FQNNGV.